The clone carrying this T cell receptor (beta chain) was picked up many times. Its antigen remains unidentified. The CDR3 extends over 12 amino acids. Looked up from germline, CDR1 is PRHDT and CDR2 is FYEKMQ (reference sequence). V was pared by 9 bases and J by 6 bases, with 11 bases between. The data stem from a study of human T cells and chemical hapten exposure. Turning to the study itself: While the approximately 24-week study was under way, patients received diphenylcyclopropenone on the scalp every week.

Time point defined: patch test 2, 6 weeks after DPC sensitization. Treatment here: therapeutic diphenylcyclopropenone sensitization with weekly scalp DPC. Unseparated into fractions, whole blood served as the source from which total RNA was extracted. Study-level findings and limits: The presence of alopecia in the donors means their immune response may differ from healthy people's.

In TCRdb, the RACE reads were re-called with MiXCR into one record per CDR3 protein. Here the sample spans about 400,000 distinct CDR3 sequences, about 6% being singletons. The material was whole blood, obtained in connection with sensitization to the hapten diphenylcyclopropenone (DPC). The chain has TRBV13 and TRBJ2-2, with D possibly TRBD2 on 5 matching bases. The source of this sequence is a woman aged 18-29 years with alopecia areata. Some clones in this sample may be carry-over from other donors' samples. Here the CDR3 DNA reads TGTGCCAGTCGTCGGGAATCCGGGGAGCTGTTTTTT. This sequence encodes CASRRESGELFF.